This TCR beta chain was captured in a study of T cells in Graves' hyperthyroidism and ophthalmopathy. The PBMCs were taken from about 9.7 ml of fresh peripheral blood. TCR beta CDR3 regions were amplified from RNA transcripts. Initially, a first-round RT-PCR of the TCR CDR3 employed the HTBI primer set. From the multiplex PCR reads, TCRdb called clonotypes with MiXCR, one entry per CDR3 protein. The sample lists a few hundred thousand distinct CDR3 sequences, about 19% seen once, with 3% to 4% in the top ten. The CDR3 is 14 residues long. Germline V CDR1 and CDR2: DFQATT, SNEGSKA (reference sequence). The V segment lost 0 bases and the J segment 6 bases; nucleotides outside the gene matches: 8. This clonotype was counted many times.

The specimen was blood. This chain links TRBV20-1 with TRBJ2-7; TRBD1 aligns across 7 bases. This clonotype originated in a woman under 30 with Graves' hyperthyroidism. The CDR3 region is CSARDYRGASEQYF. The CDR3 nucleotides are TGCAGTGCTAGAGATTACAGGGGAGCGAGCGAGCAGTACTTC.